These 11 T cell receptor beta chains were all obtained from the same sample, sequenced in a study of shared clonotypes between healthy human individuals. Only in-frame clones appear in the TCRdb table, and some are missing; sequencing was by immunoSEQ multiplex PCR. The top ten clones hold about 0.4% of a sample with about 1.5 million clones, 98% of them seen once. The sequenced material came from naive CD4+ T cells sorted from blood. Indicated subset: CD45RA+ positively selected. The receptor source for this set is a man under 40 in good health.

The CDR3 here is CASSYLSQGNGYTF. The CDR3 DNA reads as TGTGCCAGCAGTTACTTATCACAGGGAAATGGCTACACCTTC. V gene TRBV28 combines with J gene TRBJ1-2, with D maybe TRBD1 (6 bases). Germline values: CDR1 MDHEN, CDR2 SYDVKM. The ends were cut back, 4 bases at V and 6 bases at J, with 15 bases in the middle. This CDR3 comprises 14 residues.

Concerning this clone itself: Other nucleotide sequences in the sample specify the same CDR3. CDR3 DNA sequence: TGTGCCAGCAGCCAAGGTTTGTACGAGCAGTACTTC. Translated: CASSQGLYEQYF. V is TRBV14 and J is TRBJ2-7; D not certain. Trimming stripped 1 base from V and 4 bases from J, with 5 bases between. This CDR3 has 12 residues. Germline V CDR1 and CDR2: SGHDN, FVKESK.

The rearrangement uses TRBV6-5 and TRBJ1-1; D remains ambiguous. Trimming removed 6 bases from V and 0 bases from J, with 11 bases in between. Germline lookup yields CDR1 MNHEY and CDR2 SVGAGI. This CDR3 comprises 14 residues. CDR3 sequence (DNA): TGTGCCAGCAGCCCCGGCAGTGTGAACACTGAAGCTTTCTTT. Encoded protein: CASSPGSVNTEAFF.

The rearrangement uses TRBV11-2 and TRBJ2-1; D call uncertain. V dropped 2 bases and J dropped 5 bases, with 7 bases sitting between them. This CDR3 is 13 amino acids long. Germline-derived CDR1 and CDR2 are SGHAT and FQNNGV. CDR3 bases: TGTGCCAGCAGCTTATCCCCCCACAATGAGCAGTTCTTC. Translation gives CASSLSPHNEQFF.

CDR3 loop: CATSRQRLAGLPYEQYF. The CDR3, as DNA: TGTGCCACCAGCAGACAGCGACTAGCGGGATTACCTTACGAGCAGTACTTC. The J gene is TRBJ2-7, the V gene TRBV15, with 11 positions matching TRBD2. The CDR3 length is 17 residues. Trimming took 2 bases from V and 4 from J; bases not matched to a gene: 10. Germline CDR1 reads LNHNV; CDR2 reads YYDKDF (reference sequence).

V usage is TRBV19 and J usage is TRBJ1-5, with D possibly being TRBD1 (6 bases). The CDR3 loop spans 18 amino acids. CDR1 LNHDA and CDR2 SQIVND come from the germline V gene (reference sequence). V shed 1 base and J shed 0 bases, with 16 bases lying between them. CDR3: CASSIGGGFSYSNQPQHF. The CDR3 DNA reads TGTGCCAGTAGTATAGGAGGGGGATTCTCCTATAGCAATCAGCCCCAGCATTTT. The full variable domain, its missing parts supplied by reference TRBV19 and TRBJ1-5, is DGGITQSPKYLFRKEGQNVTLSCEQNLNHDAMYWYRQDPGQGLRLIYYSQIVNDFQKGDIAEGYSVSREKKESFPLTVTSAQKNPTAFYLCASSIGGGFSYSNQPQHFGDGTRLSIL.

CDR3 bases: TGCGCCAGCAGCCCGGGCCACCCGATCCCCACAGATACGCAGTATTTT. Amino acid sequence: CASSPGHPIPTDTQYF. The rearrangement links TRBV5-1 to TRBJ2-3; no definite D call. The length of the CDR3 is 16 residues. The V gene's germline CDR1 is SGHRS and CDR2 YFSETQ. Trimming removed 4 bases at V and 2 bases at J, with 17 bases between. The whole variable domain, remainder taken from reference TRBV5-1 and TRBJ2-3, is KAGVTQTPRYLIKTRGQQVTLSCSPISGHRSVSWYQQTPGQGLQFLFEYFSETQRNKGNFPGRFSGRQFSNSRSEMNVSTLELGDSALYLCASSPGHPIPTDTQYFGPGTRLTVL.

V gene TRBV7-9 combines with J gene TRBJ2-1; D unresolved. Looked up from germline, CDR1 is SEHNR and CDR2 is FQNEAQ (reference sequence). V was cut by 2 bases and J by 5 bases, with 19 bases left in between. This CDR3 has 17 amino acids. The CDR3 loop is CASSLSSASLIHNEQFF. In DNA, the CDR3 is TGTGCCAGCAGCTTATCTTCTGCGAGCTTAATCCACAATGAGCAGTTCTTC.

This clone was found once. This chain connects TRBV27 to TRBJ2-3; D possibly corresponds to TRBD2 (5 bases). This CDR3 is built from 13 residues. Trimming took off 5 bases at V and 3 bases at J, with 9 bases between the two ends. Germline-derived CDR1 and CDR2 are MNHEY and SMNVEV (reference sequence). The CDR3 bases are TGTGCCAGCAGTCCAAGGACTACAGATACGCAGTATTTT. This gives the protein CASSPRTTDTQYF.

The gene calls are TRBV5-1 and TRBJ2-5; D uncertain. The CDR3 is made up of 15 amino acids. V was trimmed by 4 bases and J by 1 base, leaving 14 bases between them. Looked up from germline, CDR1 is SGHRS and CDR2 is YFSETQ. CDR3 nucleotides: TGCGCCAGCAGCCGAAAGGGTGCATTCCAAGAGACCCAGTACTTC. Its protein product is CASSRKGAFQETQYF.

Details on this clone: One end of the junction varies from germline; a read error may be responsible. The chain couples TRBV7-7 to TRBJ2-3; D call uncertain. Germline V lookup: CDR1 SSHAT, CDR2 FNYEAQ (reference sequence). This CDR3 is built from 14 residues. Here the CDR3 reads CASSLVPFSDTQYF. CDR3 in DNA: TGTGCTAGCAGCTTAGTGCCATTTTCCGATACGCAGTATTTT.